These T cell receptor beta chains were read from a single sample in a study of CD8+CD57+ T cells in acquired aplastic anemia. TCRdb recomputed calls from the reads with MiXCR, one row per CDR3 protein. The table includes 150,000 to 200,000 distinct CDR3 sequences, 55% to 70% detected once. The material sequenced was sorted CD4+, CD8+, or CD8+CD57+ T cells (not recorded which) from PBMCs. These TCRs come from a human donor with severe aplastic anemia or a healthy control (not recorded which). The CDR3 runs from the conserved cysteine through the conserved F or W. Fields, in order: V gene, J gene, clone size, D gene, CDR3 protein, CDR3 DNA. The D gene is left open where the match is weak. Some rows mark clone size as missing; the rest say once, few, many or name a class of expanded clone.

v_gene: TRBV20-1; j_gene: TRBJ2-7; abundance: -; d_gene: -; CDR3aa: CSARVPSYEQYF; CDR3nt: TGCAGTGCTAGAGTCCCCTCCTACGAGCAGTACTTC
v_gene: TRBV5-1; j_gene: TRBJ2-1; abundance: few; d_gene: -; CDR3aa: CASSLDSGYYNEQFF; CDR3nt: TGCGCCAGCAGCTTGGACAGTGGGTACTACAATGAGCAGTTCTTC
v_gene: TRBV10-3; j_gene: TRBJ1-6; abundance: -; d_gene: TRBD1; CDR3aa: CAISRDSHSPLHF; CDR3nt: TGTGCCATCAGCCGGGACAGTCATTCACCCCTCCACTTT
v_gene: TRBV6-5; j_gene: TRBJ2-1; abundance: few; d_gene: -; CDR3aa: CASSYSGPDDNEQFF; CDR3nt: TGTGCCAGCAGTTACTCGGGACCCGACGACAATGAGCAGTTCTTC
v_gene: TRBV2; j_gene: TRBJ2-7; abundance: -; d_gene: -; CDR3aa: CASRGGIEQYF; CDR3nt: TGTGCCAGCAGAGGGGGTATCGAGCAGTACTTC
v_gene: TRBV2; j_gene: TRBJ2-1; abundance: -; d_gene: TRBD2; CDR3aa: CASSESGLAVPNEQFF; CDR3nt: TGTGCCAGCAGTGAATCGGGACTAGCGGTGCCCAATGAGCAGTTCTTC
v_gene: TRBV15; j_gene: TRBJ2-5; abundance: many; d_gene: -; CDR3aa: CATSSEPVEYQETQYF; CDR3nt: TGTGCCACCAGCAGCGAGCCGGTAGAGTACCAAGAGACCCAGTACTTC
v_gene: TRBV12-3/TRBV12-4; j_gene: TRBJ2-1; abundance: many; d_gene: -; CDR3aa: CASSPSDRGNEQFF; CDR3nt: TGTGCCAGCAGCCCCTCGGACCGGGGGAATGAGCAGTTCTTC
v_gene: TRBV24-1; j_gene: TRBJ1-5; abundance: -; d_gene: -; CDR3aa: CATSDLEQPQHF; CDR3nt: TGTGCCACCAGTGATTTGGAACAGCCCCAGCATTTT
v_gene: TRBV6-6; j_gene: TRBJ2-7; abundance: few; d_gene: -; CDR3aa: CASSYTGSSYEQYF; CDR3nt: TGTGCCAGCAGTTACACTGGATCTTCCTACGAGCAGTACTTC
v_gene: TRBV20-1; j_gene: TRBJ2-2; abundance: once; d_gene: TRBD2; CDR3aa: CSATSGTSTGELFF; CDR3nt: TGCAGTGCCACTTCCGGGACTAGTACCGGGGAGCTGTTTTTT
v_gene: TRBV5-1; j_gene: TRBJ2-3; abundance: -; d_gene: TRBD1; CDR3aa: CASSIGQGDTQYF; CDR3nt: TGCGCCAGCAGCATCGGACAGGGTGATACGCAGTATTTT
v_gene: TRBV20-1; j_gene: TRBJ2-3; abundance: -; d_gene: -; CDR3aa: CSANAKGGGGGTQYF; CDR3nt: TGCAGTGCTAACGCTAAAGGGGGTGGGGGAGGTACGCAGTATTTT
v_gene: TRBV5-4; j_gene: TRBJ2-7; abundance: -; d_gene: TRBD2; CDR3aa: CASSSLSAGVEQYF; CDR3nt: TGTGCCAGCAGCTCCCTATCAGCGGGAGTGGAGCAGTACTTC
v_gene: TRBV20-1; j_gene: TRBJ2-7; abundance: -; d_gene: -; CDR3aa: CSAREAGDHEQYF; CDR3nt: TGCAGTGCTAGAGAGGCGGGCGACCACGAGCAGTACTTC
v_gene: TRBV16; j_gene: TRBJ2-2; abundance: -; d_gene: -; CDR3aa: CASSLMGGPSGELFF; CDR3nt: TGTGCCAGCAGCCTCATGGGGGGACCTTCAGGGGAGCTGTTTTTT
v_gene: TRBV7-2; j_gene: TRBJ2-7; abundance: -; d_gene: TRBD2; CDR3aa: CASSLGLAVTYEQYF; CDR3nt: TGTGCCAGCAGCCTCGGACTAGCGGTAACCTACGAGCAGTACTTC
v_gene: TRBV9; j_gene: TRBJ1-2; abundance: -; d_gene: -; CDR3aa: CASSVGGGTNYGYTF; CDR3nt: TGTGCCAGCAGCGTAGGCGGCGGGACTAACTATGGCTACACCTTC
v_gene: TRBV6-1; j_gene: TRBJ1-5; abundance: many; d_gene: -; CDR3aa: CASSEAGGNQPQHF; CDR3nt: TGTGCCAGCAGTGAAGCAGGGGGCAATCAGCCCCAGCATTTT
v_gene: TRBV29-1; j_gene: TRBJ2-7; abundance: -; d_gene: -; CDR3aa: CSVEGGRFYEPRYF; CDR3nt: TGCAGCGTTGAGGGGGGAAGGTTCTACGAGCCGCGGTACTTC
v_gene: TRBV30; j_gene: TRBJ1-6; abundance: many; d_gene: TRBD1; CDR3aa: CAWSTGASPLHF; CDR3nt: TGTGCCTGGAGTACAGGGGCTTCACCCCTCCACTTT
v_gene: TRBV7-3; j_gene: TRBJ1-6; abundance: once; d_gene: -; CDR3aa: CASSLDSISGSPLHF; CDR3nt: TGTGCCAGCAGCTTGGACAGCATCAGCGGGTCACCCCTCCACTTT
v_gene: TRBV19; j_gene: TRBJ2-3; abundance: -; d_gene: -; CDR3aa: CASGIVHSTDTQYF; CDR3nt: TGTGCCAGTGGTATAGTACACAGCACAGATACGCAGTATTTT
v_gene: TRBV12-5; j_gene: TRBJ1-1; abundance: -; d_gene: -; CDR3aa: CASGTGGWGEAFF; CDR3nt: TGTGCTAGTGGGACCGGGGGATGGGGTGAAGCTTTCTTT
v_gene: TRBV9; j_gene: TRBJ2-7; abundance: -; d_gene: TRBD2; CDR3aa: CATSRDRAGAYEQYF; CDR3nt: TGTGCCACCAGCAGAGATCGGGCGGGAGCTTACGAGCAGTACTTC
v_gene: TRBV25-1; j_gene: TRBJ1-1; abundance: -; d_gene: -; CDR3aa: CASSRTGFDEAFF; CDR3nt: TGTGCCAGCAGCCGAACAGGGTTCGATGAAGCTTTCTTT
v_gene: TRBV20-1; j_gene: TRBJ2-7; abundance: -; d_gene: -; CDR3aa: CSAREGHRYEQYF; CDR3nt: TGCAGTGCTAGGGAAGGTCACCGCTACGAGCAGTACTTC
v_gene: TRBV15; j_gene: TRBJ2-6; abundance: -; d_gene: -; CDR3aa: CATSRGQGKSSGANVLTF; CDR3nt: TGTGCCACCAGCAGGGGGCAGGGGAAAAGCTCTGGGGCCAACGTCCTGACTTTC
v_gene: TRBV5-1; j_gene: TRBJ1-6; abundance: -; d_gene: -; CDR3aa: CASSKGRHNSPLHF; CDR3nt: TGCGCCAGCAGCAAAGGACGGCATAATTCACCCCTCCACTTT
v_gene: TRBV19; j_gene: TRBJ2-7; abundance: -; d_gene: TRBD2; CDR3aa: CAISRTSGGEQYF; CDR3nt: TGTGCCATTAGTCGGACTAGCGGTGGTGAGCAGTACTTC
v_gene: TRBV20-1; j_gene: TRBJ2-5; abundance: once; d_gene: -; CDR3aa: CSASDGSALDTQYF; CDR3nt: TGCAGTGCTAGTGATGGGTCGGCTTTAGATACCCAGTACTTC
v_gene: TRBV19; j_gene: TRBJ2-1; abundance: many; d_gene: TRBD2; CDR3aa: CASSMTSGGADEQFF; CDR3nt: TGTGCCAGTAGTATGACTAGCGGGGGGGCCGATGAGCAGTTCTTC
v_gene: TRBV9; j_gene: TRBJ1-5; abundance: -; d_gene: -; CDR3aa: CASSVQQVGPQHF; CDR3nt: TGTGCCAGCAGCGTACAGCAAGTAGGGCCCCAGCATTTT
v_gene: TRBV10-3; j_gene: TRBJ1-5; abundance: many; d_gene: -; CDR3aa: CAISESSRNQPQHF; CDR3nt: TGTGCCATCAGTGAGTCCAGCAGGAATCAGCCCCAGCATTTT
v_gene: TRBV7-3; j_gene: TRBJ2-7; abundance: once; d_gene: -; CDR3aa: CASSLAAGSSYEQYF; CDR3nt: TGTGCCAGCAGCTTAGCGGCGGGGAGCTCCTACGAGCAGTACTTC
v_gene: TRBV7-9; j_gene: TRBJ2-2; abundance: many; d_gene: TRBD1; CDR3aa: CASSLRTGTGELFF; CDR3nt: TGTGCCAGCAGCTTAAGGACAGGGACCGGGGAGCTGTTTTTT
v_gene: TRBV20-1; j_gene: TRBJ1-2; abundance: many; d_gene: -; CDR3aa: CSARDDSLFYGYTF; CDR3nt: TGCAGTGCTAGAGATGACAGTCTCTTCTATGGCTACACCTTC
v_gene: TRBV19; j_gene: TRBJ1-4; abundance: -; d_gene: -; CDR3aa: CASTRNEKLFF; CDR3nt: TGTGCCAGTACTCGGAATGAAAAACTGTTTTTT
v_gene: TRBV20-1; j_gene: TRBJ2-7; abundance: -; d_gene: -; CDR3aa: CSAGDIFYEQYF; CDR3nt: TGCAGTGCCGGCGACATCTTCTACGAACAGTACTTC
v_gene: TRBV5-1; j_gene: TRBJ2-1; abundance: many; d_gene: -; CDR3aa: CASSPEGSYNEQFF; CDR3nt: TGCGCCAGCAGCCCCGAAGGCTCCTACAATGAGCAGTTCTTC
v_gene: TRBV20-1; j_gene: TRBJ2-3; abundance: -; d_gene: TRBD2; CDR3aa: CSARLAADTQYF; CDR3nt: TGCAGTGCTAGACTAGCGGCAGATACGCAGTATTTT
v_gene: TRBV9; j_gene: TRBJ2-1; abundance: -; d_gene: TRBD2; CDR3aa: CASSVGGGYNEQFF; CDR3nt: TGTGCCAGCAGCGTAGGGGGGGGTTACAATGAGCAGTTCTTC
v_gene: TRBV6-5; j_gene: TRBJ2-1; abundance: -; d_gene: -; CDR3aa: CASSYSSADNEQFF; CDR3nt: TGTGCCAGCAGTTACTCGAGTGCAGATAATGAGCAGTTCTTC
v_gene: TRBV7-9; j_gene: TRBJ1-5; abundance: -; d_gene: -; CDR3aa: CASSSDKSSNQPQHF; CDR3nt: TGTGCCAGCAGCTCCGACAAGTCTAGCAATCAGCCCCAGCATTTT
v_gene: TRBV10-3; j_gene: TRBJ2-1; abundance: once; d_gene: -; CDR3aa: CATGVGGLVEQFF; CDR3nt: TGTGCGACCGGGGTGGGGGGGCTTGTTGAGCAGTTCTTC
v_gene: TRBV6-1; j_gene: TRBJ2-3; abundance: -; d_gene: -; CDR3aa: CASSEVGQVTDTQYF; CDR3nt: TGTGCCAGCAGTGAAGTAGGCCAAGTCACAGATACGCAGTATTTT
v_gene: TRBV24-1; j_gene: TRBJ1-5; abundance: -; d_gene: -; CDR3aa: CATTPGDSNQPQHF; CDR3nt: TGTGCCACCACCCCGGGAGACAGCAATCAGCCCCAGCATTTT
v_gene: TRBV7-8; j_gene: TRBJ2-1; abundance: -; d_gene: -; CDR3aa: CAGRYNEQFF; CDR3nt: TGTGCCGGCAGATACAATGAGCAGTTCTTC
v_gene: TRBV29-1; j_gene: TRBJ2-5; abundance: -; d_gene: TRBD2; CDR3aa: CSVVLAGGPTQYF; CDR3nt: TGCAGCGTTGTTCTAGCGGGAGGTCCAACCCAGTACTTC
v_gene: TRBV12-3/TRBV12-4; j_gene: TRBJ1-1; abundance: -; d_gene: -; CDR3aa: CASSFVQAEAFF; CDR3nt: TGTGCCAGCAGTTTCGTACAGGCTGAAGCTTTCTTT
v_gene: TRBV7-7; j_gene: TRBJ2-3; abundance: -; d_gene: -; CDR3aa: CASSLHLRGDTQYF; CDR3nt: TGTGCTAGCAGCTTACATCTCCGGGGCGATACGCAGTATTTT
v_gene: TRBV2; j_gene: TRBJ2-7; abundance: -; d_gene: -; CDR3aa: CASRETAFGSYEQYF; CDR3nt: TGTGCCAGCAGGGAGACAGCATTCGGGTCCTACGAGCAGTACTTC